This is a list of T cell receptor beta chains from one sample in a study of T cells in Graves' hyperthyroidism and ophthalmopathy. TCRdb itself ran the multiplex PCR reads through MiXCR, one entry per CDR3 protein. The sample includes approximately 430,000 distinct CDR3 sequences, approximately 15% seen only once; the top ten take roughly 13%. Sequenced input: blood. These TCRs come from a young woman with Graves' hyperthyroidism. The CDR3 runs from the conserved cysteine through the conserved F or W. Each record gives: clone size, J gene, V gene, D gene, CDR3 DNA, CDR3 protein. The D gene is left open where the match is weak. Clone size is not always given. Where it is, it says once, few, many or a class for expanded clones.

many,TRBJ2-7,TRBV7-9,.,TGTGCCAGCAGCGTTGACCCCCGGTCCTACGAGCAGTACTTC,CASSVDPRSYEQYF
few,TRBJ2-2,TRBV12-3/TRBV12-4,TRBD2,TGTGCCAGCAGTTTTGGACTAGCGGGGGACAGCGGGGAGCTGTTTTTT,CASSFGLAGDSGELFF
.,TRBJ2-7,TRBV25-1,TRBD1,TGTGCCAGCAGTGAAATCCTCTCCGGGACAGGGGTCCGCGAGCAGTACTTC,CASSEILSGTGVREQYF
.,TRBJ2-5,TRBV27,TRBD2,TGTGCCAGCAGTAAGACTAGCGGGCGCCAAGAGACCCAGTACTTC,CASSKTSGRQETQYF
many,TRBJ1-1,TRBV7-8,TRBD1,TGTGCCAGCAGCTTGCAAACAGGGGACACTGAAGCTTTCTTT,CASSLQTGDTEAFF
many,TRBJ2-7,TRBV5-1,.,TGCGCCAGCAGCTTGGGAGGGACACAACGGGAGCAGTACTTC,CASSLGGTQREQYF
many,TRBJ2-7,TRBV7-8,TRBD1,TGTGCCAGCAGCAAGGACAGGGTCTACGAGCAGTACTTC,CASSKDRVYEQYF
few,TRBJ1-1,TRBV7-9,.,TGTGCCAGCAGCCCACTGATGACTGAAGCTTTCTTT,CASSPLMTEAFF
.,TRBJ1-6,TRBV7-9,.,TGTGCCAGCAGCTTGGTCCGGACCGAAGATTCACCCCTCCACTTT,CASSLVRTEDSPLHF
.,TRBJ2-2,TRBV7-2,TRBD2,TGTGCCAGCAGCTTAAGCTGGACTAGCGCCTACACCGGGGAGCTGTTTTTT,CASSLSWTSAYTGELFF
few,TRBJ2-3,TRBV20-1,.,TGCAGTGCTAGTCCAAGCGGTAAAGCTAGCACAGATACGCAGTATTTT,CSASPSGKASTDTQYF
few,TRBJ2-5,TRBV5-1,TRBD1,TGCGCCAGCAGCAGACAGGGGGCTTTGTTGGAGACCCAGTACTTC,CASSRQGALLETQYF
many,TRBJ1-2,TRBV29-1,.,TGCAGCGTTGGGACCGGGAACTATGGCTACACCTTC,CSVGTGNYGYTF
many,TRBJ2-1,TRBV11-2,TRBD2,TGTGCCAGCAGCTTTGGGACTAGCGGTTACAATGAGCAGTTCTTC,CASSFGTSGYNEQFF
few,TRBJ2-4,TRBV7-2,TRBD2,TGTGCCAGCAGCTTAGCGGCTAGCGGGGGGGTAGCCAAAAACATTCAGTACTTC,CASSLAASGGVAKNIQYF
few,TRBJ2-5,TRBV20-1,.,TGCAGTGTTCCCCTAGGAGGACAAGAGACCCAGTACTTC,CSVPLGGQETQYF
few,TRBJ2-4,TRBV6-1,TRBD1,TGTGCCAGCAGTGAAGAGGCCCTTTGGGAGAGGGCAGGGGGCATTCAGTACTTC,CASSEEALWERAGGIQYF
.,TRBJ1-2,TRBV20-1,.,TGCAGTGCCGGGGATGGCTACACCTTC,CSAGDGYTF
many,TRBJ1-5,TRBV20-1,.,TGCAGTGCTAGATCGACGAAGGGGGGCAATCAGCCCCAGCATTTT,CSARSTKGGNQPQHF
many,TRBJ2-7,TRBV12-3/TRBV12-4,.,TGTGCCAGCAGTACACACTACGAGCAGTACTTC,CASSTHYEQYF
.,TRBJ2-3,TRBV18,.,TGTGCCAGCTCACCCAAGGGGGGGAACACAGATACGCAGTATTTT,CASSPKGGNTDTQYF
few,TRBJ2-2,TRBV18,TRBD1,TGTGCCAGCTCATTTTCCGGGACAGGGGGTCCGAACACCGGGGAGCTGTTTTTT,CASSFSGTGGPNTGELFF
few,TRBJ2-1,TRBV10-3,TRBD1,TGTGCCATCAGTGGTGACAGGGGGAGCTCCTACAATGAGCAGTTCTTC,CAISGDRGSSYNEQFF
.,TRBJ1-4,TRBV5-1,.,TGCGCCAGCAGCCCCGGATCTGGGGGCCTTGGGGCTAATGAAAAACTGTTTTTT,CASSPGSGGLGANEKLFF
.,TRBJ1-4,TRBV25-1,TRBD1,TGTGCCAGCCGGGACAGCCTAATGAAAAGACTGTTTTTT,CASRDSLMKRLFF
many,TRBJ2-7,TRBV10-3,TRBD2,TGTGCCATCAGTGAGGCCCCGGGGGGGAGTTACGAGCAGTACTTC,CAISEAPGGSYEQYF
.,TRBJ2-5,TRBV18,TRBD2,TGTGCCAGCTCACCAAGGAGCGGGGGATTCCAAGAGACCCAGTACTTC,CASSPRSGGFQETQYF
many,TRBJ2-3,TRBV24-1,.,TGTGCCACCAGTGAGGAGGTCTTCGGGGGCACAGATACGCAGTATTTT,CATSEEVFGGTDTQYF
many,TRBJ1-2,TRBV7-9,.,TGTGCCAGCAGCTTAGTCGGCGACTATGGCTACACCTTC,CASSLVGDYGYTF
few,TRBJ2-5,TRBV5-1,TRBD2,TGCGCCAGCAAAGCGGGACAAGAGACCCAGTACTTC,CASKAGQETQYF
many,TRBJ1-1,TRBV6-1,TRBD1,TGTGCCAGCACCCGAAAAATAAGCCGGGACAGGGTAGACTTGAACACTGAAGCTTTCTTT,CASTRKISRDRVDLNTEAFF
.,TRBJ2-3,TRBV3-1,.,TGTGCCAGCAGCCACTGGGGCACAGATACGCAGTATTTT,CASSHWGTDTQYF
many,TRBJ1-1,TRBV7-9,.,TGTGCCAGCAGCATCGGGGAGACGAACACTGAAGCTTTCTTT,CASSIGETNTEAFF
few,TRBJ2-3,TRBV5-6,TRBD1,TGTGCCAGCAGCTTGGAGACAGGGTCGGCAGATACGCAGTATTTT,CASSLETGSADTQYF
.,TRBJ1-4,TRBV9,TRBD1,TGTGCCAGCAGCGTAGAGGACAGGATAAGGAGTAATGAAAAACTGTTTTTT,CASSVEDRIRSNEKLFF
many,TRBJ2-7,TRBV20-1,TRBD2,TGCAGTGCTAGCCCTAGCGGAACATACGAGCAGTACTTC,CSASPSGTYEQYF